This T cell receptor beta chain comes out of a study of blood T cell repertoires in COVID-19. The table came from immunoSEQ multiplex PCR; TCRdb's copy has only in-frame clones and leaves some out. This table has about 68,000 clones, roughly 85% appearing once. CDR3 length: 15 amino acids. CDR1 and CDR2 (germline): DFQATT, SNEGSKA (reference sequence). The germline V and J ends were trimmed by 3 bases and 1 base, with 16 bases remaining between them. The chain joins TRBV20-1 to TRBJ2-7; D is perhaps TRBD2 (6 bases). The TCR originated in a man under 40 with acute or convalescent COVID-19. Sequences were obtained from peripheral blood. CDR3: CSASKGGMGSYEQYF. The CDR3 nucleotides read TGCAGTGCTAGTAAGGGCGGGATGGGGTCCTACGAGCAGTACTTC.